What follows are 5 T cell receptor beta chains derived from one specimen sequenced in a study of cytomegalovirus exposure and HLA in healthy donors. A multiplex PCR was run with 60 Vbeta primers and 13 Jbeta primers. Using immunoSEQ multiplex PCR, the repertoire was profiled, and TCRdb retains in-frame clones only, with some absent. The top ten clones hold roughly 7.1% of a sample with some 140,000 clones, 79% of them seen once. Sequenced input: PBMCs. All receptors derive from a man in his thirties or forties in good health and CMV-seropositive.

This chain uses TRBV15 with TRBJ1-2; D perhaps matches TRBD1 (5 bases). The CDR3 is 16 amino acids. V was shortened by 3 bases and J by 1 base, with 15 bases between the two germline ends. CDR1 is LNHNV and CDR2 is YYDKDF in the germline V gene (reference sequence). The CDR3 here is CATSSGDAGINYGYTF. The CDR3 nucleotides are TGTGCCACCAGCAGCGGAGATGCAGGGATTAACTATGGCTACACCTTC.

The chain links TRBV9 to TRBJ1-2; TRBD1 might be the D (5 bases). Trimming shortened V by 1 base and J by 4 bases, and 14 bases separated the two germline ends. In germline, CDR1 is SGDLS, CDR2 YYNGEE. The CDR3 has 15 amino acids. The CDR3 bases are TGTGCCAGCAGCGTAAGGCAGGGAGGGGCCTATGGCTACACCTTC. Translation gives CASSVRQGGAYGYTF.

The genes are TRBV4-3 and TRBJ2-1; 8 nucleotides agree with TRBD2. CDR3 length: 16 residues. After removal of 0 bases from V and 2 bases from J, the junction contained 3 bases not matched to a gene. Looked up from germline, CDR1 is LGHNA and CDR2 is YSLEER. This CDR3 reads CASSQDGGDAYNEQFF. The CDR3 DNA reads TGCGCCAGCAGCCAAGACGGGGGGGACGCCTACAATGAGCAGTTCTTC.

This chain links TRBV19 with TRBJ2-1; the match to TRBD2 covers 14 bases. Germline V gene lookup returns CDR1 LNHDA and CDR2 SQIVND (reference sequence). There are 16 residues in the CDR3. J lost 5 bases, V lost 5 bases, and 5 bases had no gene match. In DNA form, the CDR3 reads TGTGCCAGTAGTTCGGGGACTAGCGGGGGCCACAATGAGCAGTTCTTC. Amino acids: CASSSGTSGGHNEQFF. The whole variable domain, filled in from reference TRBV19 and TRBJ2-1, reads DGGITQSPKYLFRKEGQNVTLSCEQNLNHDAMYWYRQDPGQGLRLIYYSQIVNDFQKGDIAEGYSVSREKKESFPLTVTSAQKNPTAFYLCASSSGTSGGHNEQFFGPGTRLTVL.

The chain links TRBV6-5 to TRBJ1-3, with TRBD1 as a possible D gene (5 bases). V dropped 2 bases and J dropped 0 bases, with 5 bases sitting between them. The CDR3 is 14 residues long. Germline CDR1 reads MNHEY; CDR2 reads SVGAGI. The CDR3 loop reads CASSYRGSGNTIYF. The CDR3 region has the DNA TGTGCCAGCAGTTACAGGGGCTCTGGAAACACCATATATTTT.